These T cell receptor beta chains were read from a single sample in a study of T cells after yellow fever vaccination. A single record per CDR3 protein comes from TCRdb applying MiXCR to the 5' RACE reads. The data show around 250,000 distinct CDR3 sequences, approximately 5.2% seen once. The sequencing used CD4+ T cells sorted from PBMCs, collected on the day of the yellow fever booster vaccination. Source of these receptors: a man between 18 and 29 years old who received the YFV17D yellow fever vaccine. CDR3s include the opening cysteine and the closing phenylalanine or tryptophan. A D gene is named only where the DNA matches it firmly. Only part of the rows carry a size: once, few, many, or a class if the clone is expanded.

NA	TRBV5-1	NA	TRBJ2-3	CASRTGIDTQYF	TGCGCCAGCAGAACAGGGATAGATACGCAGTATTTT
NA	TRBV7-2	NA	TRBJ2-5	CASTLLFSGARETQYF	TGTGCCAGCACCTTACTATTTTCGGGGGCTAGAGAGACCCAGTACTTC
NA	TRBV7-3	NA	TRBJ2-5	CASSLTRRETQYF	TGTGCCAGCAGCTTAACCCGGAGGGAGACCCAGTACTTC
TRBD2	TRBV20-1	many	TRBJ2-1	CSASGGEQFF	TGCAGTGCTAGCGGGGGGGAGCAGTTCTTC
NA	TRBV7-3	few	TRBJ1-3	CASSVQGSSGNTIYF	TGTGCCAGCAGCGTACAGGGTTCCTCTGGAAACACCATATATTTT
TRBD1	TRBV7-2	NA	TRBJ2-7	CASSLTGQSSYEQYF	TGTGCCAGCAGCTTGACGGGACAGAGCTCCTACGAGCAGTACTTC
NA	TRBV11-1	few	TRBJ1-1	CASGGRGRLNTEAFF	TGTGCCAGCGGGGGTCGAGGACGGTTGAACACTGAAGCTTTCTTT
NA	TRBV5-1	NA	TRBJ2-1	CASSFGQTSYNEQFF	TGCGCCAGCAGCTTCGGACAGACTTCCTACAATGAGCAGTTCTTC
TRBD2	TRBV12-3/TRBV12-4	NA	TRBJ2-3	CASSFGASGGGTDTQYF	TGTGCCAGCAGTTTTGGGGCTAGCGGGGGGGGCACAGATACGCAGTATTTT
NA	TRBV18	many	TRBJ1-6	CASSSGQAARSPLHF	TGTGCCAGCTCATCCGGGCAGGCGGCTCGGTCACCCCTCCACTTT
NA	TRBV25-1	few	TRBJ2-6	CASSEFRSSGANVLTF	TGTGCCAGCAGTGAATTTCGGAGCTCTGGGGCCAACGTCCTGACTTTC
NA	TRBV6-5	NA	TRBJ1-2	CASSPVKGGYTF	TGTGCCAGCAGTCCCGTTAAAGGTGGCTACACCTTC
TRBD1	TRBV7-9	few	TRBJ1-5	CASSLDRGRDQPQHF	TGTGCCAGCAGCTTAGACAGGGGGCGCGATCAGCCCCAGCATTTT
TRBD1	TRBV5-1	few	TRBJ2-1	CASSLEGQTYNEQFF	TGCGCCAGCAGCCTAGAGGGACAGACTTACAATGAGCAGTTCTTC
TRBD1	TRBV3-1	few	TRBJ1-2	CASSQSQGAPGYTF	TGTGCCAGCAGCCAGTCGCAGGGGGCGCCTGGCTACACCTTC
TRBD1	TRBV4-1	few	TRBJ1-5	CASSQGAKTGGLQPQHF	TGCGCCAGCAGCCAAGGGGCCAAGACAGGGGGACTTCAGCCCCAGCATTTT
TRBD1	TRBV7-8	NA	TRBJ1-2	CASSDDQGAGDGYTF	TGTGCCAGCAGCGACGACCAGGGGGCTGGTGATGGCTACACCTTC
NA	TRBV5-1	few	TRBJ1-1	CASSYTGVNTEAFF	TGCGCCAGCAGCTATACCGGGGTTAACACTGAAGCTTTCTTT
NA	TRBV9	few	TRBJ1-1	CASSVVVNTEAFF	TGTGCCAGCAGCGTAGTGGTGAACACTGAAGCTTTCTTT
NA	TRBV21-1	NA	TRBJ1-5	CASSKEPGQFFSNQPQHF	TGTGCCAGCAGCAAGGAACCGGGACAGTTCTTTAGCAATCAGCCCCAGCATTTT
NA	TRBV7-3	NA	TRBJ1-6	CASRMGGENSPLHF	TGTGCCAGCAGAATGGGAGGGGAGAATTCACCCCTCCACTTT
NA	TRBV7-9	NA	TRBJ2-5	CASSPRQTTETQYF	TGTGCCAGCAGCCCAAGACAGACTACCGAGACCCAGTACTTC
NA	TRBV24-1	NA	TRBJ2-5	CASDSAVNSRETQYF	TGTGCCAGTGATTCCGCGGTCAACTCAAGGGAGACCCAGTACTTC
TRBD2	TRBV3-1	many	TRBJ2-1	CASSQGILAGAYNEQFF	TGTGCCAGCAGCCAGGGGATCCTAGCGGGGGCTTATAATGAGCAGTTCTTC